Sequencing of this T cell receptor (beta chain) was carried out in a study of breast tumors, draining lymph nodes, adjacent tissues. CDR1 and CDR2 (germline): GTSNPN, SVGIG (reference sequence). The CDR3 sequence is 13 residues long. Trimming shortened V by 0 bases and J by 9 bases, and 15 bases separated the two germline ends. This clonotype was seen a single time. Its target is not known. This may stem from a read error, because a much larger clone lies one nucleotide away. Study findings and constraints: That most tumor T cells come from lymph nodes remained unproven. Tumors had less TCR diversity than lymph nodes, more than nontumor tissue. Most tumor T cells seemingly derive from lymph node, then expand in tumor.

TCRdb redid the calling of the multiplex PCR reads with MiXCR, one entry per CDR3 protein. There are about 180,000 distinct CDR3 sequences in the sample; 30% to 40% occur only once, and more than 3.5% lies in the top ten. The lymph nodes were axillary draining lymph nodes from breast cancer patients. This clonotype was obtained from a female donor with breast cancer. Some clones in this sample may be carry-over from other donors' samples. The chain recombines TRBV30 with TRBJ2-7, with a tentative D call TRBD1 (6 bases). Sequencing used axillary lymph node tissue. CDR3 sequence (DNA): TGTGCCTGGAGTGTCCGGGACAACCACGTGCAGTACTTC. Amino acids: CAWSVRDNHVQYF.